This entry describes one T cell receptor beta chain. Looked up from germline, CDR1 is LGHNA and CDR2 is YNFKEQ. Trimming at V came to 4 bases and at J to 4 bases, leaving 9 bases not matched to a gene. The CDR3 covers 15 residues. This entry is derived from a study of shared clonotypes between healthy human individuals. The deep-level immunoSEQ assay was used. Several immunoSEQ plates held equal portions of the genomic DNA taken from each subset. The team ran DNA from unsorted PBMCs on ten immunoSEQ deep assay plates for sequencing. Method: immunoSEQ multiplex PCR; TCRdb's copy keeps in-frame clones and lacks some. The sample has approximately 440,000 clones, about 74% seen once.

This TCR derives from a woman aged 40 to 50 in good health. Some clones in this sample may be carry-over from other donors' samples. Source material: PBMCs. V and J are TRBV4-2 and TRBJ1-1, with TRBD1 matching over 7 bases. CDR3 in amino acids: CASSRAAGTATEAFF. The CDR3 bases are TGTGCCAGCAGCCGAGCTGCCGGGACAGCCACTGAAGCTTTCTTT.